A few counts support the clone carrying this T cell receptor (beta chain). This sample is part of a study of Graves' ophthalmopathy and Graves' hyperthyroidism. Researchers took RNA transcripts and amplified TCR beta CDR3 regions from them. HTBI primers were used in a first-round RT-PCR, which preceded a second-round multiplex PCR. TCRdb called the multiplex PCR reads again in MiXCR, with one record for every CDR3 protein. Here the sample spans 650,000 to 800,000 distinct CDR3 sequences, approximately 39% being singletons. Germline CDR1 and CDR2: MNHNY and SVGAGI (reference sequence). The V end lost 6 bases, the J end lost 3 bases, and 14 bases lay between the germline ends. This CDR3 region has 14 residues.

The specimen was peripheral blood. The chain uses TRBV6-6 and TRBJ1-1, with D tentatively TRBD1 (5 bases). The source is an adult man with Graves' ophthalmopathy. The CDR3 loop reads CASSYEDRHTEAFF. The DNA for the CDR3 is TGTGCCAGCAGCTACGAAGACAGACACACTGAAGCTTTCTTT.